These 18 T cell receptor beta chains originate from one sample sequenced in a study of spatial heterogeneity in lung cancer. Each CDR3 protein gets one entry after TCRdb re-called the 5' RACE reads with MiXCR. The profile shows 12,000 or so distinct CDR3 sequences, about 6% of them singletons. The time point here: sample taken at primary tumor resection. Researchers sequenced whole RNA taken from tumor, nontumor lung or frozen PBMC without sorting. The specimen comprised normal lung tissue next to the tumor, sampled at surgery. The receptors were sampled from a male donor with early-stage non-small cell lung cancer.

This clonotype rates as medium-sized. The rearrangement joins TRBV15 to TRBJ2-1, with 10 bases aligning to TRBD1. The CDR3 is 16 residues long. The ends lost 2 bases at V and 3 bases at J; junction bases unmatched: 4. Germline values: CDR1 LNHNV, CDR2 YYDKDF (reference sequence). CDR3 in DNA: TGTGCCACCAGCAGATTCGGACAGGGGGACTACAATGAGCAGTTCTTC. Translation: CATSRFGQGDYNEQFF.

At least ten counts were recorded for this clonotype. The J gene is TRBJ1-3, the V gene TRBV12-3 or TRBV12-4; D gene uncertain. Trimming pared 3 bases from V and 1 base from J, leaving 13 bases between. This CDR3 is 16 amino acids long. CDR3 residues: CASSFNYRESGNTIYF. CDR3 in DNA: TGTGCCAGCAGTTTCAATTATAGAGAATCTGGAAACACCATATATTTT.

This clonotype has ten or more counts. The chain carries TRBV10-3 and TRBJ2-1; D possibly matches TRBD1 or TRBD2 (7 bases each). CDR1 and CDR2 (germline): ENHRY, SYGVKD. Trimming shortened V by 3 bases and J by 10 bases, and 13 bases separated the two germline ends. This CDR3 spans 13 amino acids. CDR3: CAISDYRGGEQFF. In DNA, the CDR3 is TGTGCCATCAGTGACTACAGGGGAGGGGAGCAGTTCTTC.

This clonotype was observed many times. CDR3 nucleotide sequence: TGTGCCAGTAGGTTAGACAGGCAAGCCACCGGGGAGCTGTTTTTT. Its translation is CASRLDRQATGELFF. J is TRBJ2-2 and V is TRBV19; tentative D call: TRBD1 (6 bases). V lost 6 bases, J lost 4 bases, and 15 bases lay in between. Germline V gives CDR1 LNHDA, CDR2 SQIVND (reference sequence). CDR3 size: 15 residues.

By proportion, this clonotype is medium-sized (0.01 to 0.1%). The gene calls are TRBV6-4 and TRBJ1-1; 11 bases are shared with TRBD1. Losses at the gene ends were 5 bases for V and 4 bases for J; bases not matched to a gene: 6. This CDR3 contains 15 residues. In germline, CDR1 is MRHNA, CDR2 SNTAGT. The CDR3 reads CASSPDRGRRTEAFF. The CDR3 coding sequence is TGTGCCAGCAGTCCGGACAGGGGGCGGCGCACTGAAGCTTTCTTT.

In its sample, this clonotype was seen many times. CDR3 protein: CSARDRLGADTQYF. In DNA, the CDR3 is TGCAGTGCTAGAGATCGGCTAGGGGCCGATACGCAGTATTTT. The chain links TRBV20-1 to TRBJ2-3; D might be TRBD1 (5 bases). Trimming shortened V by 0 bases and J by 6 bases, and 13 bases separated the two germline ends. In germline, CDR1 is DFQATT, CDR2 SNEGSKA (reference sequence). This CDR3 contains 14 residues.

The chain joins TRBV20-1 to TRBJ2-7; D possibly corresponds to TRBD2 (6 bases). The CDR3 loop spans 14 amino acids. Germline CDR1 is DFQATT and CDR2 is SNEGSKA (reference sequence). The V gene lost 1 base and the J gene lost 4 bases, with 14 bases spanning the gap. The CDR3 here is CSARGRSGEYEQYF. The CDR3 bases are TGCAGTGCTAGAGGACGTTCGGGGGAGTACGAGCAGTACTTC.

By its share, this clonotype is medium-sized (0.01 to 0.1%). CDR3 DNA sequence: TGTGCCACCCTAACCCAGGGCCTATCCCAAGATACGCAGTATTTT. Protein product: CATLTQGLSQDTQYF. The V gene is TRBV27, the J gene TRBJ2-3, with D possibly TRBD1 on 5 matching bases. The CDR3 covers 15 residues. V lost 10 bases to trimming and J lost 5 bases, with 22 bases between them. Germline CDR1 and CDR2: MNHEY and SMNVEV (reference sequence).

This clonotype was detected many times. This chain joins TRBV7-2 and TRBJ1-5, with D hard to call. Germline V lookup: CDR1 SGHTA, CDR2 FQGNSA. This CDR3 contains 12 residues. Deletions cut 1 base from V and 4 bases from J, with 2 bases between. Here the CDR3 reads CASSLDNQPQHF. The DNA for the CDR3 is TGTGCCAGCAGCTTAGATAATCAGCCCCAGCATTTT.

Only a few counts were recorded for this clonotype. The chain joins TRBV7-2 to TRBJ2-7, with a weak D call TRBD2 (7 bases). Germline V gene lookup returns CDR1 SGHTA and CDR2 FQGNSA. The CDR3 covers 15 residues. Between the trimmed V and J ends, which lost 0 bases and 2 bases, there was a span of 11 bases. The CDR3 is CASSLAGGPTYEQYF. The CDR3, as DNA: TGTGCCAGCAGCTTAGCCGGGGGGCCGACCTACGAGCAGTACTTC. Combining the CDR3 with reference TRBV7-2 and TRBJ2-7 gives the whole variable domain GAGVSQSPSNKVTEKGKDVELRCDPISGHTALYWYRQSLGQGLEFLIYFQGNSAPDKSGLPSDRFSAERTGGSVSTLTIQRTQQEDSAVYLCASSLAGGPTYEQYFGPGTRLTVT.

This clonotype was found many times. The V call is TRBV19, the J call TRBJ1-2, with 7 nucleotides matching TRBD1. Germline CDR1 LNHDA, CDR2 SQIVND (reference sequence). The CDR3 has 13 residues. V dropped 7 bases and J dropped 5; count of bases not matched to a gene: 7. CDR3 residues: CASTEGAGYGYTF. In DNA form, the CDR3 reads TGTGCCAGTACCGAGGGGGCTGGGTATGGCTACACCTTC. Using reference TRBV19 and TRBJ1-2 for the parts outside the CDR3, the full variable domain is DGGITQSPKYLFRKEGQNVTLSCEQNLNHDAMYWYRQDPGQGLRLIYYSQIVNDFQKGDIAEGYSVSREKKESFPLTVTSAQKNPTAFYLCASTEGAGYGYTFGSGTRLTVV.

This clonotype was picked up many times. The chain has TRBV12-3 or TRBV12-4 and TRBJ1-1; 7 bases agree with TRBD1. This CDR3 is built from 14 residues. J lost 4 bases, V lost 3 bases, and 5 bases had no gene match. This CDR3 is CASSLRQGATEAFF. In DNA form, the CDR3 reads TGTGCCAGCAGTTTGCGACAGGGTGCCACTGAAGCTTTCTTT.

This clonotype has at least ten counts. The chain combines TRBV13 with TRBJ1-3; possibly TRBD1 for D (5 bases). V was cut by 3 bases and J by 2 bases, with 14 bases left in between. The CDR3 spans 16 residues. Per germline, CDR1 PRHDT and CDR2 FYEKMQ (reference sequence). CDR3 DNA sequence: TGTGCCAGCAGCTTCGGCCAGGGTGAAGCTGGAAACACCATATATTTT. It translates to CASSFGQGEAGNTIYF.

This clonotype is classed as medium-sized. The V and J genes are TRBV7-2 and TRBJ1-1; D is unclear. The V gene's germline CDR1 is SGHTA and CDR2 FQGNSA. This CDR3 spans 13 amino acids. The ends were cut back, 7 bases at V and 7 bases at J, with 16 bases in the middle. CDR3: CASTPSGSLEAFF. The CDR3, as DNA: TGTGCCAGCACCCCCTCCGGCAGCCTTGAAGCTTTCTTT.

This clonotype was seen many times. The genes are TRBV4-2 and TRBJ2-5, with 9 bases identical to TRBD2. In germline, CDR1 is LGHNA, CDR2 YNFKEQ. This CDR3 spans 17 amino acids. The J segment lost 4 bases and the V segment lost 3 bases, leaving 12 bases of the junction unmatched. The CDR3 sequence is CASSQGGLAGHVETQYF. The CDR3 nucleotides are TGTGCCAGCAGCCAGGGGGGCCTAGCGGGACATGTAGAGACCCAGTACTTC.

This clonotype showed up many times. The chain employs TRBV18 and TRBJ1-2; D is unresolved. The CDR3 covers 15 residues. V gave up 3 bases and J gave up 8 bases, with 19 bases separating them. CDR1 is KGHSH and CDR2 is LQKENI in the germline V gene. The CDR3 DNA follows: TGTGCCAGCTCACCCCCCGGAGGAGGTGGGAAGGGCTACACCTTC. Translation gives CASSPPGGGGKGYTF.

This clonotype was seen repeatedly, ten times or more. The V gene is TRBV9, the J gene TRBJ2-1; 11 bases align to TRBD2. The V and J ends lost 0 bases and 3 bases, in that order; junction bases with no gene match: 8. The germline gives CDR1 SGDLS, CDR2 YYNGEE. This CDR3 comprises 18 residues. The CDR3 reads CASSVGGLAGGVYNEQFF. CDR3 DNA: TGTGCCAGCAGCGTAGGCGGGCTAGCGGGAGGAGTCTACAATGAGCAGTTCTTC. The full variable domain, completed using reference TRBV9 and TRBJ2-1, is DSGVTQTPKHLITATGQRVTLRCSPRSGDLSVYWYQQSLDQGLQFLIQYYNGEERAKGNILERFSAQQFPDLHSELNLSSLELGDSALYFCASSVGGLAGGVYNEQFFGPGTRLTVL.

By sample share, this clonotype is large. The genes are TRBV5-1 and TRBJ2-7; 13 bases line up with TRBD2. Germline V gene sequence: CDR1 SGHRS, CDR2 YFSETQ. The ends lost 0 bases at V and 1 base at J; junction bases unmatched: 10. The CDR3 totals 19 residues. CDR3 in DNA: TGCGCCAGCAGCTTGGAGTCTTCGACTAGCGGGAGGCAATCCTACGAGCAGTACTTC. It is translated as CASSLESSTSGRQSYEQYF. Together with reference TRBV5-1 and TRBJ2-7, the CDR3 gives the full variable domain: KAGVTQTPRYLIKTRGQQVTLSCSPISGHRSVSWYQQTPGQGLQFLFEYFSETQRNKGNFPGRFSGRQFSNSRSEMNVSTLELGDSALYLCASSLESSTSGRQSYEQYFGPGTRLTVT.